The 21 T cell receptor beta chains below all came from one sample that was sequenced in a study of blood T cell repertoires in COVID-19. Clones were read by immunoSEQ multiplex PCR, and TCRdb kept only the in-frame ones, dropping some. The sample carries around 200,000 clones, around 80% recorded once. The sequenced sample was peripheral blood. All receptors derive from a human donor in a cohort sampled during active COVID-19.

The chain is built from TRBV5-6 and TRBJ2-7; TRBD1 might be the D (6 bases). Per germline, CDR1 SGHDT and CDR2 YYEEEE. V shed 4 bases and J shed 3 bases, with 8 bases lying between them. This CDR3 comprises 12 residues. Written as DNA, the CDR3 is TGTGCCAGCAGCCCACAGGGCTACGAGCAGTACTTC. It translates to CASSPQGYEQYF.

The rearrangement uses TRBV10-3 and TRBJ2-1; TRBD1 matches 10 bases. The CDR3 has 17 amino acids. V shed 3 bases and J 5 bases; nucleotides not matched to a gene: 10. Germline loops: CDR1 ENHRY, CDR2 SYGVKD. Here the CDR3 reads CAISDGTGAPLNNEQFF. The CDR3 DNA reads as TGTGCCATCAGTGACGGGACAGGGGCCCCCCTAAACAATGAGCAGTTCTTC.

This clone was seen at least ten times. V is TRBV7-6 and J is TRBJ1-5; tentative D call: TRBD1 (5 bases). CDR3 length equals 15 residues. CDR1 SGHVS and CDR2 FNYEAQ come from the germline V gene. V lost 2 bases and J lost 3, with 11 bases in between. The CDR3 loop is CASSLFRGFNQPQHF. The CDR3 DNA sequence: TGTGCCAGCAGCTTATTTCGGGGGTTCAATCAGCCCCAGCATTTT.

This clone was recorded a few times. J is TRBJ2-3 and V is TRBV5-1, with 10 nucleotides matching TRBD2. Germline lookup yields CDR1 SGHRS and CDR2 YFSETQ. Trimming took 2 bases from V and 2 from J; bases not matched to a gene: 2. This CDR3 has 15 residues. CDR3 protein: CASSFLAGDTDTQYF. CDR3 DNA sequence: TGCGCCAGCAGCTTCCTAGCGGGAGACACAGATACGCAGTATTTT.

The gene calls are TRBV11-2 and TRBJ2-7; D call uncertain. The CDR3 contains 14 residues. Trimming took 3 bases from V and 1 from J, leaving 10 bases between them. Germline CDR1 and CDR2: SGHAT and FQNNGV. The CDR3 sequence is CASSFEAASYEQYF. CDR3 nucleotide sequence: TGTGCCAGCAGCTTTGAGGCAGCATCCTACGAGCAGTACTTC. Full variable domain (missing parts from reference TRBV11-2 and TRBJ2-7): EAGVAQSPRYKIIEKRQSVAFWCNPISGHATLYWYQQILGQGPKLLIQFQNNGVVDDSQLPKDRFSAERLKGVDSTLKIQPAKLEDSAVYLCASSFEAASYEQYFGPGTRLTVT.

The V gene is TRBV28, the J gene TRBJ1-5; D is ambiguous. Trimming removed 3 bases at V and 6 bases at J, with 18 bases between. The CDR3 runs 16 residues. Germline V lookup: CDR1 MDHEN, CDR2 SYDVKM. The CDR3 DNA is TGTGCCAGCAGTTTTTCGGAGGGTCCGGCGAGTCAGCCCCAGCATTTT. Translated: CASSFSEGPASQPQHF.

J is TRBJ2-7 and V is TRBV27; 10 bases align to TRBD2. The germline CDR1 and CDR2 sequences are MNHEY and SMNVEV (reference sequence). V lost 3 bases to trimming and J lost 8 bases; unmatched junction nucleotides: 13. This CDR3 is built from 16 residues. CDR3 nucleotides: TGTGCCAGCAGTTTCACACTAGCGGGGCCATTCAAAAAGCAGTACTTC. Amino acids: CASSFTLAGPFKKQYF.

The DNA for the CDR3 is TGTGCCAGCAGTAAGACAGGCCCTCAAGAGACCCAGTACTTC. This sequence encodes CASSKTGPQETQYF. This chain connects TRBV6-5 to TRBJ2-5; perhaps TRBD1 as D (6 bases). Germline CDR1 reads MNHEY; CDR2 reads SVGAGI. V lost 5 bases to trimming and J lost 2 bases, with 12 bases between them. The CDR3 is made up of 14 amino acids.

V usage is TRBV4-1 and J usage is TRBJ1-4; D is unclear. The CDR3 loop spans 13 amino acids. Trimming took 8 bases from V and 0 from J, leaving 7 bases between them. Germline V gene data show CDR1 as MGHRA and CDR2 as YSYEKL. In nucleotides, the CDR3 is TGCGCCAGCGGGAGGGCAACTAATGAAAAACTGTTTTTT. Translated, it gives CASGRATNEKLFF.

V usage is TRBV4-3 and J usage is TRBJ2-3; TRBD1 aligns across 7 bases. CDR1 LGHNA and CDR2 YSLEER come from the germline V gene. CDR3 length: 15 residues. Unmatched junction bases numbered 7, after V lost 2 bases and J lost 5 bases. CDR3 in amino acids: CASSQLRGIGDTQYF. DNA for the CDR3: TGCGCCAGCAGCCAACTCAGGGGGATAGGAGATACGCAGTATTTT.

This clone was observed a single time. The rearrangement joins TRBV7-6 to TRBJ2-3; TRBD2 agrees at 12 bases. Germline V lookup: CDR1 SGHVS, CDR2 FNYEAQ. The CDR3 totals 16 residues. The V segment lost 5 bases and the J segment 2 bases; nucleotides outside the gene matches: 5. The CDR3 reads CASSPLAGGVTDTQYF. DNA for the CDR3: TGTGCCAGCAGCCCTCTAGCGGGAGGGGTCACAGATACGCAGTATTTT.

This clone appeared once. V is TRBV21-1 and J is TRBJ1-1; the table gives TRBD1 as D, unverified against the DNA. TRBV21-1 is classified as a pseudogene. This CDR3 contains 14 residues. CDR3 loop: CASSKETGDTEAFF. CDR3 nucleotide sequence: TGTGCCAGCAGCAAAGAGACAGGGGACACTGAAGCTTTCTTT.

The chain carries TRBV4-3 and TRBJ1-5; 9 bases map to TRBD1. V lost 0 bases and J lost 0; bases outside the gene matches: 9. Germline V gives CDR1 LGHNA, CDR2 YSLEER. CDR3 size: 19 residues. CDR3 loop: CASSQDVVTGGHSNQPQHF. DNA of the CDR3: TGCGCCAGCAGCCAAGATGTCGTGACAGGGGGGCATAGCAATCAGCCCCAGCATTTT.

This clone has only a few counts. The J gene is TRBJ2-1, the V gene TRBV7-9; 7 nucleotides align to TRBD1. This CDR3 spans 13 amino acids. Germline V gene sequence: CDR1 SEHNR, CDR2 FQNEAQ (reference sequence). V lost 2 bases and J lost 9; bases outside the gene matches: 4. CDR3 in amino acids: CASSLSGGVEQFF. CDR3 in DNA: TGTGCCAGCAGCTTATCAGGGGGTGTTGAGCAGTTCTTC.

The chain combines TRBV11-3 with TRBJ1-1; 8 nucleotides align to TRBD1. In germline, CDR1 is SGHNT, CDR2 YENEEA. V lost 4 bases to trimming and J lost 4 bases; unmatched junction nucleotides: 2. The CDR3 length is 13 residues. The chain's CDR3 is CASSYGTGTEAFF. CDR3 nucleotides: TGTGCCAGCAGCTACGGGACAGGCACTGAAGCTTTCTTT.

The chain recombines TRBV28 with TRBJ1-6; D is possibly TRBD1 (5 bases). The germline V gene has CDR1 MDHEN and CDR2 SYDVKM. This CDR3 is 14 amino acids long. Trimming stripped 3 bases from V and 13 bases from J, with 16 bases between. The CDR3 sequence is CASSLGQGVIPLHF. The DNA of the CDR3 is TGTGCCAGCAGTTTGGGGCAGGGTGTTATCCCCCTCCACTTT. Complete variable domain (other parts from reference TRBV28 and TRBJ1-6): DVKVTQSSRYLVKRTGEKVFLECVQDMDHENMFWYRQDPGLGLRLIYFSYDVKMKEKGDIPEGYSVSREKKERFSLILESASTNQTSMYLCASSLGQGVIPLHFGNGTRLTVT.

The chain combines TRBV6-2 or TRBV6-3 with TRBJ2-3; 9 bases map to TRBD2. J lost 0 bases, V lost 5 bases, and 3 bases had no gene match. The CDR3 is made up of 15 amino acids. The V gene's germline CDR1 is MNHEY and CDR2 SVGEGT. CDR3 coding DNA: TGTGCCAGCAGTAGACTAGCGGATAGCACAGATACGCAGTATTTT. Translation: CASSRLADSTDTQYF.

The CDR3 DNA reads TGCGCCAGCAGCCCCTCCACAGGCTCCTATAATTCACCCCTCCACTTT. It encodes CASSPSTGSYNSPLHF. The chain recombines TRBV4-1 with TRBJ1-6; a possible D gene is TRBD1 (5 bases). Trimming pared 4 bases from V and 0 bases from J, leaving 10 bases between. The CDR3 contains 16 residues. Germline values: CDR1 MGHRA, CDR2 YSYEKL.

CDR3 coding DNA: TGCGCCAGCAGCGTAATATACAGGGCAGATACGCAGTATTTT. Its translation: CASSVIYRADTQYF. The J gene is TRBJ2-3, the V gene TRBV5-1; a weak D match, TRBD1 (6 bases). This CDR3 region has 14 residues. Trimming removed 4 bases at V and 4 bases at J, with 13 bases between. Germline values: CDR1 SGHRS, CDR2 YFSETQ.

The J gene is TRBJ1-1, the V gene TRBV14, with 7 bases fitting TRBD1. The germline CDR1 and CDR2 sequences are SGHDN and FVKESK. The CDR3 spans 17 residues. J gave up 5 bases and V 0 bases, and 12 bases lay outside the gene matches. CDR3 protein: CASSQDLGAGTDTEAFF. CDR3 bases: TGTGCCAGCAGCCAAGATCTCGGGGCAGGGACAGATACTGAAGCTTTCTTT.

The chain links TRBV19 to TRBJ2-1; D may be TRBD2 (5 bases). The V end lost 5 bases, the J end lost 4 bases, and 18 bases lay between the germline ends. Germline V gene data show CDR1 as LNHDA and CDR2 as SQIVND (reference sequence). The CDR3 is 16 residues long. CDR3: CASSPIQQLVYNEQFF. CDR3 DNA sequence: TGTGCCAGTAGTCCTATCCAACAACTAGTTTACAATGAGCAGTTCTTC.